These 6 T cell receptor beta chains share one sample of origin, sequenced in a study of T cell responses to AZD1222 COVID-19 vaccine. Libraries were prepared by immunoSEQ multiplex PCR; TCRdb keeps only in-frame clonotypes and omits some of them. The sample includes tens of thousands of clones, 92% of them seen just once. The material sequenced was peripheral blood, taken on day 0 of AZD1222 vaccination. These receptor sequences come from an adult in good health.

V gene TRBV3-1 (or the pseudogene TRBV3-2) combines with J gene TRBJ2-1; 8 bases are shared with TRBD2. V trimming: 0 bases; J trimming: 8 bases; junction bases outside the gene matches: 6. Germline CDR1 LGHDT, CDR2 YNNKEL (reference sequence). The CDR3 runs to 15 residues. CDR3 DNA sequence: TGTGCCAGCAGCCAAGACCCAGCGGGAGACGATGAGCAGTTCTTC. Encoded protein: CASSQDPAGDDEQFF.

The DNA for the CDR3 is TGTGCCAGCACCCCCGCGGGAGCAGGCCCTGAAGCTTTCTTT. Protein: CASTPAGAGPEAFF. This chain uses TRBV28 with TRBJ1-1; D is uncertain. The V and J ends lost 7 bases and 6 bases respectively, with 18 bases between them. Germline V gene lookup returns CDR1 MDHEN and CDR2 SYDVKM. The CDR3 covers 14 residues.

The rearrangement uses TRBV30 and TRBJ1-3, with D maybe TRBD1 (6 bases). This CDR3 spans 12 amino acids. Between the trimmed V and J ends, which lost 8 bases and 0 bases, there was a span of 8 bases. Germline CDR1 is GTSNPN and CDR2 is SVGIG (reference sequence). DNA for the CDR3: TGTGCCGGACAGTACTCTGGAAACACCATATATTTT. It translates to CAGQYSGNTIYF.

This rearrangement joins TRBV29-1 to TRBJ2-2, with TRBD2 identical over 11 bases. This CDR3 is 15 amino acids long. V was pared by 5 bases and J by 1 base, with 3 bases of the junction left unmatched. Germline V gives CDR1 SQVTM, CDR2 ANQGSEA. CDR3 sequence reads: CSVSLAGENTGELFF. The DNA of the CDR3 is TGCAGCGTTTCACTAGCGGGAGAGAACACCGGGGAGCTGTTTTTT.

This sequence joins TRBV30 and TRBJ1-4; D gene ambiguous. The germline V gene has CDR1 GTSNPN and CDR2 SVGIG (reference sequence). The CDR3 length is 12 residues. Trimming shortened V by 3 bases and J by 6 bases, and 8 bases separated the two germline ends. CDR3 nucleotides: TGTGCCTGGAGCCTCGGGCATGAAAAACTGTTTTTT. Protein product: CAWSLGHEKLFF.

The chain employs TRBV19 and TRBJ2-2, with D perhaps TRBD2 (5 bases). Germline lookup yields CDR1 LNHDA and CDR2 SQIVND (reference sequence). Trimming removed 3 bases from V and 7 bases from J, with 18 bases in between. The length of the CDR3 is 16 residues. The CDR3 sequence is CASSMMGALAFGELFF. The CDR3 DNA sequence: TGTGCCAGTAGTATGATGGGAGCCCTTGCGTTCGGGGAGCTGTTTTTT.